This TCR beta chain was identified in a study of T cell responses to AZD1222 COVID-19 vaccine. Study context: Combined were second doses at about 4 or about 12 weeks.

In regard to this clone: Its specificity is not known.

Whole-study results and caveats: In all cases, repertoires were sampled only after the peak T cell response. A reported finding is that nearly half of spike-specific TCRs target unmutated variant regions. The sample set comprised mostly white British donors with more females, and clonal diversity was possibly underestimated.

The CDR3 length is 14 residues. V was trimmed by 8 bases and J by 2 bases, leaving 16 bases between them. Germline CDR1 is MDHEN and CDR2 is SYDVKM. Sequenced by immunoSEQ multiplex PCR; TCRdb stores in-frame clones only, minus some. This sample carries fewer than 300,000 clones, 85% to 95% of them seen once, and the ten largest clones take roughly 0.6%. The chain is built from TRBV28 and TRBJ2-7; tentatively, D is TRBD1 (6 bases). This sample comprised peripheral blood, obtained on day 0 of AZD1222 vaccination. The TCR sequence derives from an adult in good health. The CDR3 spells CASLTPGQTYEQYF. DNA for the CDR3: TGTGCCAGCCTAACCCCGGGACAAACCTACGAGCAGTACTTC. The variable domain in full, with the rest retrieved from reference TRBV28 and TRBJ2-7, is DVKVTQSSRYLVKRTGEKVFLECVQDMDHENMFWYRQDPGLGLRLIYFSYDVKMKEKGDIPEGYSVSREKKERFSLILESASTNQTSMYLCASLTPGQTYEQYFGPGTRLTVT.